A selection of T cell receptor beta chains follows, all from one sample in a study of blood T cell repertoires in COVID-19. Assay used: immunoSEQ multiplex PCR; TCRdb lists only in-frame clones, some missing. The profile shows 250,000 or so clones, about 88% of them singletons. Sequencing was carried out using peripheral blood. Receptors originate from a woman aged 40 to 50 who had recovered from COVID-19. Each CDR3 is given with its conserved first and last residue. A D gene is named only where the DNA matches it firmly. Clone size appears in some rows only: once, few, many, or a class for an expanded clone.

j_call	d_call	clone_size	v_call	cdr3_aa	cdr3_nt
TRBJ2-1	.	.	TRBV6-2/TRBV6-3	CASSSSLDEQFF	TGTGCCAGCAGTAGTAGTTTGGATGAGCAGTTCTTC
TRBJ1-1	.	few	TRBV5-5	CASSLERVNTEAFF	TGTGCCAGCAGCTTGGAGAGGGTGAACACTGAAGCTTTCTTT
TRBJ1-2	.	.	TRBV14	CASSQGPGERANYGYTF	TGTGCCAGCAGCCAAGGCCCAGGGGAAAGGGCTAACTATGGCTACACCTTC
TRBJ1-1	.	.	TRBV6-6	CASSRQQGTGEAFF	TGTGCCAGCAGTCGACAACAGGGTACGGGTGAAGCTTTCTTT
TRBJ2-2	.	.	TRBV21-1	CASSKSRRLAGGRTGELFF	TGTGCCAGCAGCAAATCAAGGAGGCTAGCGGGAGGGCGGACCGGGGAGCTGTTTTTT
TRBJ2-2	TRBD2	.	TRBV7-9	CASSSGGVNTGELFF	TGTGCCAGCAGCTCCGGGGGGGTAAACACCGGGGAGCTGTTTTTT
TRBJ2-7	.	once	TRBV28	CASSFLGLATYEQYF	TGTGCCAGCAGTTTTCTGGGACTGGCAACCTACGAGCAGTACTTC
TRBJ2-5	TRBD1	.	TRBV10-3	CAISEQGARETQYF	TGTGCCATCAGTGAGCAGGGGGCTAGGGAGACCCAGTACTTC
TRBJ2-3	TRBD1	once	TRBV9	CASNLGQASTDTQYF	TGTGCCAGCAATCTAGGACAGGCAAGCACAGATACGCAGTATTTT
TRBJ2-1	.	.	TRBV1	CTSNFSGRVDEQFF	TGCACCAGCAACTTTAGCGGGAGGGTTGATGAGCAGTTCTTC
TRBJ2-7	.	.	TRBV19	CASSPGQNYEQYF	TGTGCCAGTAGCCCCGGACAGAACTACGAGCAGTACTTC
TRBJ1-6	.	.	TRBV11-2	CASSLAPDSPLHF	TGTGCCAGCAGCTTAGCGCCGGATTCACCCCTCCACTTT
TRBJ1-1	.	.	TRBV3-1/TRBV3-2	CASSLQGLSTEAFF	TGTGCCAGCAGCCTGCAGGGGCTTAGCACTGAAGCTTTCTTT
TRBJ2-5	.	few	TRBV10-2	CASSVRQGGETQYF	TGCGCCAGCAGTGTTCGGCAGGGTGGAGAGACCCAGTACTTC
TRBJ2-7	.	.	TRBV28	CASSDQAGTFYEQYF	TGTGCCAGCAGTGACCAAGCCGGGACTTTCTACGAGCAGTACTTC
TRBJ1-5	.	.	TRBV24-1	CATAGARNNQPQHF	TGTGCCACGGCTGGGGCCAGAAACAATCAGCCCCAGCATTTT
TRBJ2-1	.	.	TRBV5-5	CASSQTDSNEQFF	TGTGCCAGCAGTCAAACCGACTCGAATGAGCAGTTCTTC
TRBJ2-5	TRBD2	.	TRBV20-1	CSASPLAGGVQETQYF	TGCAGTGCTAGTCCACTAGCGGGAGGCGTCCAAGAGACCCAGTACTTC